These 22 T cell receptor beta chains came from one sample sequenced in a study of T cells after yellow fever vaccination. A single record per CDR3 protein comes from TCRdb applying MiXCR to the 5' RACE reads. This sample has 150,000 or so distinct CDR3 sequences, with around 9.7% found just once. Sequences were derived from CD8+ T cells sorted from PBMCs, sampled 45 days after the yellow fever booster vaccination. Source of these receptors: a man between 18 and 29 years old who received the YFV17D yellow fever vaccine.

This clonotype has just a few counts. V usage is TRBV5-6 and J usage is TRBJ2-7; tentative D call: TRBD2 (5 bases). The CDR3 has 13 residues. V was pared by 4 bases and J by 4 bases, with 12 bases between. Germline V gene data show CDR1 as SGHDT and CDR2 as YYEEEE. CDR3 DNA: TGTGCCAGCAGCCTACTCAGCGGATACGAGCAGTACTTC. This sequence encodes CASSLLSGYEQYF.

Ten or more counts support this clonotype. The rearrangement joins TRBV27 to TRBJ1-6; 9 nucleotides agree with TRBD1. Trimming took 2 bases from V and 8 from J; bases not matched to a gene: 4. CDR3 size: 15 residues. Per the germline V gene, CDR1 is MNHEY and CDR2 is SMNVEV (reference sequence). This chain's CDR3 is CASSLPRQGDSPLHF. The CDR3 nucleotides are TGTGCCAGCAGTTTACCCCGACAGGGGGATTCACCCCTCCACTTT.

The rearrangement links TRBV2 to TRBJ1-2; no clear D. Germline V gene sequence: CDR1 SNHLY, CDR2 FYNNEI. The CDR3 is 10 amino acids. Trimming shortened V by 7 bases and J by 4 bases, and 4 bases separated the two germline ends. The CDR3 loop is CASMRYGYTF. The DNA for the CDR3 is TGTGCCAGCATGCGCTATGGCTACACCTTC.

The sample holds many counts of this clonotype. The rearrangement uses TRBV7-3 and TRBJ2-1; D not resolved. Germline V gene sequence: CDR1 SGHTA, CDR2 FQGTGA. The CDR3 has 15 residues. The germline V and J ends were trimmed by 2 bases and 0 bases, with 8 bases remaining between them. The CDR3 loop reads CASSLGPSSYNEQFF. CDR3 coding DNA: TGTGCCAGCAGCTTAGGCCCCAGCTCCTACAATGAGCAGTTCTTC. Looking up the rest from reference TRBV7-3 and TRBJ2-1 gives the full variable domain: GAGVSQTPSNKVTEKGKYVELRCDPISGHTALYWYRQSLGQGPEFLIYFQGTGAADDSGLPNDRFFAVRPEGSVSTLKIQRTERGDSAVYLCASSLGPSSYNEQFFGPGTRLTVL.

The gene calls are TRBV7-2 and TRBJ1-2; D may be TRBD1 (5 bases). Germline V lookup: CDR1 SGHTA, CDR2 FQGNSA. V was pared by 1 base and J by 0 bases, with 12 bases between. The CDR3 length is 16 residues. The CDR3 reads CASSLVSTGTNYGYTF. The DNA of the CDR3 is TGTGCCAGCAGCTTAGTCTCTACAGGAACTAACTATGGCTACACCTTC. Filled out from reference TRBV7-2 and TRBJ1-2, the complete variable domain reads GAGVSQSPSNKVTEKGKDVELRCDPISGHTALYWYRQSLGQGLEFLIYFQGNSAPDKSGLPSDRFSAERTGGSVSTLTIQRTQQEDSAVYLCASSLVSTGTNYGYTFGSGTRLTVV.

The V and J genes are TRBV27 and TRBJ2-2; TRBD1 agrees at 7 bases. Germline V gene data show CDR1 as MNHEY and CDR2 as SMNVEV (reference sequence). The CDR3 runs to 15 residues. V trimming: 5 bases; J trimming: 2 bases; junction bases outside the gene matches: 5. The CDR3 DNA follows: TGTGCCAGCAGTCCCATAGGGGGCAACACCGGGGAGCTGTTTTTT. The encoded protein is CASSPIGGNTGELFF.

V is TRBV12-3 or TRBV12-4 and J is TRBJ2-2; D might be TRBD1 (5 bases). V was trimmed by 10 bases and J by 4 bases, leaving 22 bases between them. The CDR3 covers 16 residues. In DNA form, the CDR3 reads TGTGCCATCCCCTCTAGGGGCAGGGTAGTCACCGGGGAGCTGTTTTTT. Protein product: CAIPSRGRVVTGELFF.

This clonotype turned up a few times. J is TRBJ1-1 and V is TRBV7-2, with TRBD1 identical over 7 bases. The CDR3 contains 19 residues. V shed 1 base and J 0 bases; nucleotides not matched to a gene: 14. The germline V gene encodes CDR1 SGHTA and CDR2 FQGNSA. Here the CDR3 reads CASSLEAYRGTVLNTEAFF. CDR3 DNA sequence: TGTGCCAGCAGCTTAGAGGCGTACAGGGGCACTGTATTGAACACTGAAGCTTTCTTT. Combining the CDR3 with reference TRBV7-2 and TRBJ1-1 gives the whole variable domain GAGVSQSPSNKVTEKGKDVELRCDPISGHTALYWYRQSLGQGLEFLIYFQGNSAPDKSGLPSDRFSAERTGGSVSTLTIQRTQQEDSAVYLCASSLEAYRGTVLNTEAFFGQGTRLTVV.

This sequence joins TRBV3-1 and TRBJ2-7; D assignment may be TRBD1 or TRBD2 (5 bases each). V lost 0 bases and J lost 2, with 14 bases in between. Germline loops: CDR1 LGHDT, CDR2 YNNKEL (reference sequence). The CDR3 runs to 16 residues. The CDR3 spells CASSQDPTRGPYEQYF. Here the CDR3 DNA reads TGTGCCAGCAGCCAAGATCCTACGAGGGGACCCTACGAGCAGTACTTC.

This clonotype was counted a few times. In DNA, the CDR3 is TGTGCCAGCAGTCCCCGGGGGGGCGTTTTTGGTGAAAAACTGTTTTTT. This encodes CASSPRGGVFGEKLFF. The chain is built from TRBV6-5 and TRBJ1-4, with D possibly TRBD1 on 6 matching bases. The V end was cut by 5 bases, the J end by 7 bases, with 20 bases between. The germline V gene encodes CDR1 MNHEY and CDR2 SVGAGI. CDR3 length: 16 residues.

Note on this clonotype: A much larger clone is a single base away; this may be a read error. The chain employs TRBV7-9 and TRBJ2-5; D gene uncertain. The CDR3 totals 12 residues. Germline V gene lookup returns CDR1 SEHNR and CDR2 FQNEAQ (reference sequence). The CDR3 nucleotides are TGTTCCAGCGTCACCGGGCCGGAGACCCAGTACTTC. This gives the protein CSSVTGPETQYF.

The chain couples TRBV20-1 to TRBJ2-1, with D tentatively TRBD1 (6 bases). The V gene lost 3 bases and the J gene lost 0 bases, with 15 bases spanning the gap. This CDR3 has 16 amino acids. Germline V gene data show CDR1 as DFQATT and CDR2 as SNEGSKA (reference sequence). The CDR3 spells CSARIVGDTSYNEQFF. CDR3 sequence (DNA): TGCAGTGCTAGGATCGTCGGGGACACCTCCTACAATGAGCAGTTCTTC.

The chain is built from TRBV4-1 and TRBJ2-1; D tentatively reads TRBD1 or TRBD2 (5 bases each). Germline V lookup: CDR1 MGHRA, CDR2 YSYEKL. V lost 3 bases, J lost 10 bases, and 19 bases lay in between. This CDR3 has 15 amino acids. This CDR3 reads CASSQSAGLRDEQFF. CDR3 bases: TGCGCCAGCAGCCAGAGCGCGGGCCTAAGGGACGAGCAGTTCTTC.

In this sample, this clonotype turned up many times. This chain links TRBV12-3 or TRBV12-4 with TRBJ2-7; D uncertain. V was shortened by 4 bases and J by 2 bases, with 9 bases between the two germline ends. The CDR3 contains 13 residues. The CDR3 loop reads CASSSGPTYEQYF. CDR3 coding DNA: TGTGCCAGCAGTTCGGGTCCCACCTACGAGCAGTACTTC.

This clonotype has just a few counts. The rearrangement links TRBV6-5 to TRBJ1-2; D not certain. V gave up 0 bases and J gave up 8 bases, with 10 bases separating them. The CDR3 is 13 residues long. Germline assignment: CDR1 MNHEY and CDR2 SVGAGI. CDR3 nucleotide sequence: TGTGCCAGCAGTTACTCGGTCGGGCGGGGCTACACCTTC. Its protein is CASSYSVGRGYTF.

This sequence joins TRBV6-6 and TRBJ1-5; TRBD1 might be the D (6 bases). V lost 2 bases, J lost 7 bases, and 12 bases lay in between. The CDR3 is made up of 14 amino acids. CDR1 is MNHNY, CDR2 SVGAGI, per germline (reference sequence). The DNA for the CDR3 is TGTGCCAGCAGTTACAGGGGGATCGGCCAGCCCCAGCATTTT. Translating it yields CASSYRGIGQPQHF.

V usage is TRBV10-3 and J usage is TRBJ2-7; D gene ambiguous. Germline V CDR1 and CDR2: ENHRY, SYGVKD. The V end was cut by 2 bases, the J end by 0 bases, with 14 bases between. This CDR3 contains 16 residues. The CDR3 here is CAISEALGVSSYEQYF. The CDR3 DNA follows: TGTGCCATCAGTGAGGCCTTAGGAGTAAGCTCCTACGAGCAGTACTTC.

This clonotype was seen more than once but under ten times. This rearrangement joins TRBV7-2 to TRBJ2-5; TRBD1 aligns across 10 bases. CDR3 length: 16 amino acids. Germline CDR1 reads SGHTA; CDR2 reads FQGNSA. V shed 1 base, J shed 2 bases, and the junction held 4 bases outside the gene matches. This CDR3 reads CASSLVMGQGQETQYF. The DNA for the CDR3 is TGTGCCAGCAGCTTAGTAATGGGACAGGGGCAAGAGACCCAGTACTTC.

The CDR3 loop reads CASSPQTVAGANVLTF. CDR3 DNA sequence: TGTGCCAGCAGCCCCCAGACAGTGGCTGGGGCCAACGTCCTGACTTTC. The chain recombines TRBV28 with TRBJ2-6; tentative D call: TRBD1 (5 bases). The length of the CDR3 is 16 residues. Germline V gene sequence: CDR1 MDHEN, CDR2 SYDVKM. The germline V and J ends were trimmed by 6 bases and 2 bases, with 14 bases remaining between them.

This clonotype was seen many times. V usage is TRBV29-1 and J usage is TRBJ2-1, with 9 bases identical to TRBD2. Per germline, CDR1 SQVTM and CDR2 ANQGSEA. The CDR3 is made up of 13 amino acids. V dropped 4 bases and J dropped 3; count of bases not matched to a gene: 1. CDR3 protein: CSVVLAGYNEQFF. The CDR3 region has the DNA TGCAGCGTTGTACTAGCGGGCTACAATGAGCAGTTCTTC.

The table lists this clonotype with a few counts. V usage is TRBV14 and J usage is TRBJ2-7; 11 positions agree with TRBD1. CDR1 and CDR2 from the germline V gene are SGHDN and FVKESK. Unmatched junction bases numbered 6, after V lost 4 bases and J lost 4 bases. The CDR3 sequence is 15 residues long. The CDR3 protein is CASSRGQGASYEQYV. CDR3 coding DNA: TGTGCCAGCAGCCGCGGACAGGGGGCTAGTTACGAGCAGTACGTC.

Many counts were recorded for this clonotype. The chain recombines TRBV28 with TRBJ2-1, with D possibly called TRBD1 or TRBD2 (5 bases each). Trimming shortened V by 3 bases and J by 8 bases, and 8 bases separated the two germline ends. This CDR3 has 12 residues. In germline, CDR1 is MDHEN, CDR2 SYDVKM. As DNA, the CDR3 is TGTGCCAGCAGTTTGGGGGTTTATGAGCAGTTCTTC. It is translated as CASSLGVYEQFF.